This TCR beta chain was recovered during a study of Graves' ophthalmopathy and Graves' hyperthyroidism. Findings and caveats of the study: Blood shared most expanded thyroid clonotypes above 0.001 frequency.

A word on this clonotype: Its antigen remains unidentified.

Amplified TCR beta CDR3 regions were obtained using RNA transcripts as template. An initial RT-PCR round employing HTBI primers preceded a second-round multiplex PCR. TCRdb recomputed calls from the multiplex PCR reads with MiXCR, one row per CDR3 protein. The sample carries 740,000 or so distinct CDR3 sequences, 40% recorded once. The CDR3 spans 13 residues. The J segment lost 6 bases and the V segment lost 2 bases, leaving 6 bases of the junction unmatched. Germline V gene sequence: CDR1 SQVTM, CDR2 ANQGSEA. This TCR was recovered from an adult man with Graves' ophthalmopathy. The specimen was peripheral blood. The chain couples TRBV29-1 to TRBJ2-5; 7 bases align to TRBD2. The CDR3 loop reads CSVESGTTKTQYF. In DNA form, the CDR3 reads TGCAGCGTTGAATCAGGGACTACAAAGACCCAGTACTTC.